Below, 2 T cell receptor beta chains from the same sample are listed, as sequenced in a study of blood T cell repertoires in COVID-19. Generated by immunoSEQ multiplex PCR, the TCRdb table keeps only in-frame clones and is missing some. This sample has under 250,000 clones; around 90% occur once, and the top ten carry 0.95% to 1.5%. The sequencing input was peripheral blood. The receptors were gathered from a man aged 30 to 45 with acute or convalescent COVID-19.

The chain is built from TRBV4-2 and TRBJ2-3, with 11 bases that match TRBD2. Losses at the gene ends were 1 base for V and 6 bases for J; bases not matched to a gene: 3. This CDR3 comprises 15 residues. Germline assignment: CDR1 LGHNA and CDR2 YNFKEQ. DNA of the CDR3: TGTGCCAGCAGCCAAGGGATAGCGGGAGGGGATACGCAGTATTTT. Translated, it gives CASSQGIAGGDTQYF.

The chain links TRBV4-2 to TRBJ2-3, with 10 nucleotides matching TRBD2. The CDR3 length is 19 residues. The J segment lost 3 bases and the V segment lost 0 bases, leaving 12 bases of the junction unmatched. Looked up from germline, CDR1 is LGHNA and CDR2 is YNFKEQ. In DNA, the CDR3 is TGTGCCAGCAGCCAAGATAGGAGGGCTAGCGGGGGATCGACAGATACGCAGTATTTT. Translated, it gives CASSQDRRASGGSTDTQYF.